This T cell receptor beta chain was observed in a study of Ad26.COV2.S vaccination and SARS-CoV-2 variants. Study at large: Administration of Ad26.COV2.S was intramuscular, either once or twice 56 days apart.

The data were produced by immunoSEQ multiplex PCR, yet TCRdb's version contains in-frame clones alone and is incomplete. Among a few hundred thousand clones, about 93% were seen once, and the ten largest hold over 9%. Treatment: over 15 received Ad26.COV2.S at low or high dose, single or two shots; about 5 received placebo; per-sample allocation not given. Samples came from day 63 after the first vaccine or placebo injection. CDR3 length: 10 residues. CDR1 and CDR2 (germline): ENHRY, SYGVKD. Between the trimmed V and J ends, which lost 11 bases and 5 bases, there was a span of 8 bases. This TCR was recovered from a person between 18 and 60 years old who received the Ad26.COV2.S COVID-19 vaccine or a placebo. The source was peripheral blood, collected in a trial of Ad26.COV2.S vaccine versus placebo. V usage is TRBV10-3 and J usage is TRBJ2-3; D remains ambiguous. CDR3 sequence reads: CASKGDTQYF. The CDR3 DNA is TGTGCCTCTAAGGGAGATACGCAGTATTTT.